The clone carrying this T cell receptor (beta chain) was found a few times. The length of the CDR3 is 13 residues. Germline-derived CDR1 and CDR2 are SEHNR and FQNEAQ (reference sequence). Trimming removed 0 bases from V and 7 bases from J, with 9 bases in between. Samples were sequenced at Survey level, maximum 500,000 reads. Assay used: immunoSEQ multiplex PCR; TCRdb lists only in-frame clones, some missing. The profile shows 59,000 or so clones, 77% of them singletons. The sample comes from a study of pediatric ulcerative colitis. The sequenced sample was blood. The chain employs TRBV7-9 and TRBJ1-1; D is possibly TRBD1 (5 bases). This clonotype was sampled from a boy between 10 and 17 years old with moderate ulcerative colitis. CDR3 DNA: TGTGCCAGCAGCTTAGCGCTGGGGGTTGAAGCTTTCTTT. It specifies CASSLALGVEAFF.